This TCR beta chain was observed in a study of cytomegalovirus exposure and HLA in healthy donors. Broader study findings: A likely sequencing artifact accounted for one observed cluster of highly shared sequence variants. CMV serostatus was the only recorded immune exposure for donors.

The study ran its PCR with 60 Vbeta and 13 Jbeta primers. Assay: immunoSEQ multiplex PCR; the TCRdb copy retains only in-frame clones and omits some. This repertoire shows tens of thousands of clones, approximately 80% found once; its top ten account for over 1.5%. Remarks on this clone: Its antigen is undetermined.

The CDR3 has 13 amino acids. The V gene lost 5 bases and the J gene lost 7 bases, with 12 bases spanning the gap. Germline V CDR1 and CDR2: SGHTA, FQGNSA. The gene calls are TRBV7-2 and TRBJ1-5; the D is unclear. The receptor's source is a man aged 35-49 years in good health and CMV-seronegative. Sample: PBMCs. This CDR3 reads CASSLGREQPQHF. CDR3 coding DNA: TGTGCCAGCAGCCTTGGGCGCGAGCAGCCCCAGCATTTT.